What follows are 22 T cell receptor beta chains derived from one specimen sequenced in a study of early T cells in non-severe SARS-CoV-2 infection. TCRdb fed the 5' RACE reads into MiXCR, producing one record per CDR3 protein. The sample consists of approximately 34,000 distinct CDR3 sequences, 6% to 9.5% of them appearing once. The starting material was whole blood, obtained at baseline. The receptors derive from an adult who was a healthcare worker with PCR-confirmed SARS-CoV-2 infection or an uninfected control (not recorded which).

This clonotype has ten or more counts. J is TRBJ2-7 and V is TRBV12-3 or TRBV12-4, with 12 nucleotides matching TRBD2. The V and J ends lost 6 bases and 0 bases, in that order; junction bases with no gene match: 3. The CDR3 is 15 amino acids. CDR3 nucleotides: TGTGCCAGCAGCCCGGGACTAGCGGGCTCCTACGAGCAGTACTTC. Residues: CASSPGLAGSYEQYF.

Ten or more counts support this clonotype. The rearrangement links TRBV20-1 to TRBJ2-1; tentatively, D is TRBD2 (5 bases). CDR3 length equals 15 residues. The germline V gene has CDR1 DFQATT and CDR2 SNEGSKA (reference sequence). The V end was cut by 1 base, the J end by 1 base, with 11 bases between. CDR3 DNA sequence: TGCAGTGCTAGAGGTCCCCCGGGATCCTACAATGAGCAGTTCTTC. This gives the protein CSARGPPGSYNEQFF.

The table lists this clonotype with a few counts. The chain couples TRBV27 to TRBJ1-1; possible D gene TRBD1, 6 bases. Germline CDR1 reads MNHEY; CDR2 reads SMNVEV (reference sequence). Trimming cost V 5 bases and J 1 base, with 8 bases left between them. This CDR3 contains 13 residues. Here the CDR3 DNA reads TGTGCCAGCAGTCCGACAGGGAACACTGAAGCTTTCTTT. Translating gives CASSPTGNTEAFF.

This clonotype appeared many times. The rearrangement uses TRBV20-1 and TRBJ2-3; D is unclear. This CDR3 spans 13 amino acids. Trimming pared 4 bases from V and 6 bases from J, leaving 14 bases between. Germline V CDR1 and CDR2: DFQATT, SNEGSKA (reference sequence). This CDR3 is CSAILVLEDTQYF. DNA for the CDR3: TGCAGTGCTATACTGGTTCTAGAGGATACGCAGTATTTT.

The rearrangement joins TRBV7-9 to TRBJ2-5; TRBD2 matches at 12 bases. Germline CDR1 and CDR2: SEHNR and FQNEAQ (reference sequence). The CDR3 covers 18 residues. The V gene end was trimmed by 5 bases and the J gene end by 3 bases; junction bases not matched to a gene: 13. The CDR3 DNA reads TGTGCCAGCAGCCTGAGGGCTAGCGGGGGGGTCTCGGAAGAGACCCAGTACTTC. Its translation is CASSLRASGGVSEETQYF.

This clonotype was detected only a few times. The CDR3 is CASSLNTDEKLFF. CDR3 coding DNA: TGTGCCAGCAGTCTTAACACAGATGAAAAACTGTTTTTT. The V gene is TRBV28, the J gene TRBJ1-4; D is unclear. From germline, CDR1 is MDHEN and CDR2 SYDVKM. This CDR3 is 13 amino acids long. Trimming cost V 5 bases and J 6 bases, with 10 bases left between them.

The V call is TRBV20-1, the J call TRBJ2-1; 7 bases match TRBD1. The CDR3 loop spans 15 amino acids. The germline CDR1 and CDR2 sequences are DFQATT and SNEGSKA (reference sequence). V was pared by 5 bases and J by 5 bases, with 12 bases of the junction left unmatched. Written as DNA, the CDR3 is TGCAGTGCTTCCGTCGGGACAGAGACAAACAATGAGCAGTTCTTC. This encodes CSASVGTETNNEQFF.

The genes are TRBV10-3 and TRBJ1-2, with a weak D call TRBD1 (6 bases). Germline V gene sequence: CDR1 ENHRY, CDR2 SYGVKD. This CDR3 comprises 13 residues. Deletions cut 4 bases from V and 5 bases from J, with 11 bases between. CDR3 sequence: CAISGDRNYGYTF. In nucleotides, the CDR3 is TGTGCCATCAGTGGCGACAGGAATTATGGCTACACCTTC.

V gene TRBV28 combines with J gene TRBJ1-1; D is unresolved. CDR1 and CDR2 from the germline V gene are MDHEN and SYDVKM. The V and J ends lost 4 bases and 0 bases respectively, with 12 bases between them. The CDR3 contains 15 residues. The CDR3 region is CASSSALGLNTEAFF. CDR3 nucleotide sequence: TGTGCCAGCAGTTCAGCGTTGGGCCTGAACACTGAAGCTTTCTTT.

Only a few counts were recorded for this clonotype. The chain carries TRBV20-1 and TRBJ2-7; D perhaps matches TRBD2 (6 bases). Germline assignment: CDR1 DFQATT and CDR2 SNEGSKA (reference sequence). The V end was cut by 1 base, the J end by 7 bases, with 17 bases between. CDR3 length: 14 residues. The CDR3 loop reads CSARVSGTAGEQYF. The DNA of the CDR3 is TGCAGTGCTAGAGTTAGCGGAACCGCGGGGGAGCAGTACTTC.

In this sample, this clonotype turned up many times. The chain uses TRBV19 and TRBJ2-2, with D possibly being TRBD1 (6 bases). Germline CDR1 reads LNHDA; CDR2 reads SQIVND (reference sequence). The CDR3 length is 13 residues. V lost 3 bases and J 5 bases, leaving 7 bases between the germline ends. CDR3 nucleotides: TGTGCCAGTAGTATTAGGGGGACCGGGGAGCTGTTTTTT. It specifies CASSIRGTGELFF.

In this sample, this clonotype turned up a few times. The chain combines TRBV5-4 with TRBJ1-2, with TRBD1 matching over 11 bases. Germline V CDR1 and CDR2: SGHNT, YYREEE (reference sequence). The trim removed 8 bases at V and 4 bases at J, leaving 10 bases unmatched. The CDR3 has 15 amino acids. The CDR3 bases are TGTGCCAGTCGGACAGGGGGCGTGGAAGGCTATGGCTACACCTTC. It translates to CASRTGGVEGYGYTF.

V and J are TRBV7-3 and TRBJ2-3, with 9 bases matching TRBD1. The CDR3 is 15 residues long. The germline V gene encodes CDR1 SGHTA and CDR2 FQGTGA. The ends lost 7 bases at V and 5 bases at J; junction bases unmatched: 10. The CDR3 here is CASKEQGARGDTQYF. DNA for the CDR3: TGTGCCAGCAAAGAACAGGGGGCGAGAGGAGATACGCAGTATTTT.

This clonotype was seen repeatedly, ten times or more. The V and J genes are TRBV20-1 and TRBJ2-1; either TRBD1 or TRBD2 may fit D (5 bases each). CDR3 size: 17 residues. Deletions cut 1 base from V and 4 bases from J, with 20 bases between. The germline gives CDR1 DFQATT, CDR2 SNEGSKA (reference sequence). The DNA for the CDR3 is TGCAGTGCTAGAGTCATCAAGGGGAGAAGAGTTTACAATGAGCAGTTCTTC. This gives the protein CSARVIKGRRVYNEQFF.

The rearrangement links TRBV5-4 to TRBJ2-7, with 10 bases that match TRBD1. The V gene's germline CDR1 is SGHNT and CDR2 YYREEE (reference sequence). This CDR3 has 13 residues. Trimming took 5 bases from V and 5 from J; bases not matched to a gene: 4. The CDR3 spells CASSSDRGDEQYF. The CDR3 DNA reads TGTGCCAGCAGTTCGGACAGGGGGGACGAGCAGTACTTC.

This clonotype was found a few times. The V and J genes are TRBV5-1 and TRBJ2-7, with D possibly matching TRBD1 (6 bases). The CDR3 consists of 16 residues. Deletions cut 0 bases from V and 1 base from J, with 14 bases between. The germline CDR1 and CDR2 sequences are SGHRS and YFSETQ. The CDR3 bases are TGCGCCAGCAGCTTGGAATTCGACAGGATTTCCTACGAGCAGTACTTC. It translates to CASSLEFDRISYEQYF.

This clonotype was counted a few times. V and J are TRBV3-1 and TRBJ1-2; no definite D call. V was pared by 3 bases and J by 2 bases, with 10 bases between. Germline CDR1 and CDR2: LGHDT and YNNKEL (reference sequence). This CDR3 spans 14 amino acids. In DNA, the CDR3 is TGTGCCAGCAGCCAGGCCGGTTTAAACTATGGCTACACCTTC. Translated: CASSQAGLNYGYTF. Filled out from reference TRBV3-1 and TRBJ1-2, the complete variable domain reads DTAVSQTPKYLVTQMGNDKSIKCEQNLGHDTMYWYKQDSKKFLKIMFSYNNKELIINETVPNRFSPKSPDKAHLNLHINSLELGDSAVYFCASSQAGLNYGYTFGSGTRLTVV.

This clonotype has ten or more counts. This sequence joins TRBV5-1 and TRBJ1-1, with 7 bases that match TRBD1. The V and J ends lost 2 bases and 4 bases, in that order; junction bases with no gene match: 11. Germline CDR1 reads SGHRS; CDR2 reads YFSETQ. The CDR3 has 16 residues. The CDR3 nucleotides are TGCGCCAGCAGCTTCCGGGACAGTGGCTGGGGCACTGAAGCTTTCTTT. Its protein is CASSFRDSGWGTEAFF.

The genes are TRBV10-3 and TRBJ2-5; 11 bases map to TRBD1. CDR1 is ENHRY and CDR2 is SYGVKD in the germline V gene. CDR3 length: 13 amino acids. J lost 3 bases, V lost 9 bases, and 3 bases had no gene match. CDR3 sequence (DNA): TGTGCCATTGGGACAGGGGGGGAAGAGACCCAGTACTTC. The encoded protein is CAIGTGGEETQYF.

The genes are TRBV30 and TRBJ2-2; unclear D gene. The CDR3 is 13 amino acids. Trimming pared 0 bases from V and 1 base from J, leaving 3 bases between. Looked up from germline, CDR1 is GTSNPN and CDR2 is SVGIG (reference sequence). The CDR3 nucleotides are TGTGCCTGGAGTGTGGGGAACACCGGGGAGCTGTTTTTT. Its translation: CAWSVGNTGELFF.

V usage is TRBV2 and J usage is TRBJ2-7; perhaps TRBD2 as D (5 bases). Germline V gene lookup returns CDR1 SNHLY and CDR2 FYNNEI. This CDR3 contains 11 residues. The CDR3 protein is CASVGEQEQYF. The DNA of the CDR3 is TGTGCTTCGGTCGGGGAACAGGAGCAGTACTTC.

CDR3 coding DNA: TGCAGCGTTGATGGAGGGGACCGATGGGAGCAGTACTTC. It codes for CSVDGGDRWEQYF. The rearrangement links TRBV29-1 to TRBJ2-7; D is possibly TRBD2 (6 bases). The germline V gene has CDR1 SQVTM and CDR2 ANQGSEA. The CDR3 is made up of 13 amino acids. V shed 3 bases and J shed 7 bases, with 16 bases lying between them.